The clone carrying this T cell receptor (beta chain) was picked up one time. The data are from a study of T cells in Graves' hyperthyroidism and ophthalmopathy. Template material for amplifying TCR beta CDR3 regions consisted of RNA transcripts. Primed by the HTBI set, a first-round RT-PCR was run on the TCR CDR3. TCRdb processed the multiplex PCR reads anew with MiXCR; each CDR3 protein has one entry. The data show some 600,000 distinct CDR3 sequences, with approximately 44% seen just once and 8.2% held by the top ten. Germline CDR1 and CDR2: KGHDR and SFDVKD. With V trimmed by 5 bases and J by 10 bases, 7 bases remained unmatched. There are 14 residues in the CDR3.

This receptor was identified in a woman under 30 with Graves' hyperthyroidism. The chain joins TRBV24-1 to TRBJ1-6; 7 bases fit TRBD1. Sequenced input: peripheral blood or thyroid tissue (not recorded which). CDR3 nucleotide sequence: TGTGCCACCAGTGCCCATGACAGGGAATCACCCCTCCACTTT. Protein product: CATSAHDRESPLHF.